This T cell receptor beta chain was sequenced during a study of blood T cells in healthy people across ages (dated by TCRdb to between 2014 and 2017). About the study as a whole: In model experiments, template switching captured roughly one uniquely barcoded TCR beta cDNA molecule for every two T cells. To track age-related changes in TCR beta repertoire diversity, the study relied on deep sequencing normalized with unique cDNA molecular identifiers. Four age groups were formed from the donors: young (average 16 years), middle-aged (around 39), aged (around 68) and long-lived (approximately 78). To avoid experimental bias, donors of different ages were distributed randomly across sequencing lanes. The study analyzed two additional independent replicas of 1 million unique cDNA reads from the same blood draw for two donors, one aged 18 to 29 and one aged 80 or older.

Taken from cysteine to phenylalanine, the CDR3 has 14 residues. Here the CDR3 DNA is all that survives: 42 bases in frame from base 1. Based on the germline V gene, the CDR1 and CDR2 sequences are MNHEY and SVGEGT. The roughly 39 donors, aged about 6 to 100 years, were systemically healthy Caucasian individuals from Russia. Roughly 10 milliliters of peripheral blood were collected from each donor into EDTA-treated Vacutainer tubes. Ficoll-Paque density-gradient centrifugation was used to isolate PBMCs, with at least 6 million per sample. Trizol reagent was used to extract total RNA from the PBMCs, yielding at least 5 micrograms per sample. For every donor, an aliquot of PBMCs went through flow cytometry to measure the percentages of naive CD45RAhigh/CD27high T cells. The library relied on 5' RACE. These reads were obtained on an Illumina HiSeq 2500. A second PCR of roughly 7 to 12 cycles was performed with a sample-barcoded 5' primer and a J-beta primer mix. Each TCR beta cDNA molecule received a unique molecular identifier from a template-switch 5' adaptor carrying 12 random nucleotides. Each sample yielded at least 3 million CDR3-containing paired-end reads. All of the RNA was converted into first-strand cDNA using the Mint cDNA synthesis kit, with a TRBC-specific oligonucleotide serving as the primer. All cDNA was treated with uracil-DNA glycosylase and then went through a first 18-cycle PCR with the universal primers M1SS and BC2_uni_R. The paper's data handling went like this. Each sample was normalized by randomly selecting 1 million high-quality reads, each carrying a distinct molecular identifier. Reads sharing molecular identifiers were discarded rather than binned into consensus sequences. MiTCR, with a Q25 quality threshold and the strictest error-elimination algorithm, was used for CDR3 identification, clonotype clustering and error correction. Lower-bound total TCR beta diversity was estimated with a nonparametric unseen species model using Euler transformation. TCRdb applied fastp at Q25 and MiXCR to the public reads, then kept only in-frame beta chains. Rows with a matching CDR3 protein are joined into one entry that keeps the most common DNA and genes. The V and J calls were determined by TCRdb, not by the authors. The sample profile shows about 1.5 million distinct CDR3 sequences; roughly two fifths of them were found once. The leading ten clones occupy about 3.8% of the sample.

As for this clonotype: The specificity of this receptor is unknown. No much larger clone exists at a distance of one base, and base qualities are not known.

What the research found in general, with its limitations: Compared with the aged group, the long-lived group had more naive CD4+ T cells, fewer expanded clones and increased TCR diversity, suggesting age selection. Estimates of total diversity based on one million sequenced T cells were considered lower bounds and underestimates. The percentage of naive T cells measured by flow cytometry correlated strongly with observed TCR beta diversity. As age increased, observed TCR beta diversity per million T cells dropped in a roughly linear way, and a significant reduction was already evident by age 40. Conclusive comparison of naive and antigen-experienced compartments was prevented by the profiling of bulk unsorted PBMCs. Because the CMV infection status of the donors was unknown, age-related changes in expanded clonotypes may potentially have been confounded.

The chain is assembled from TRBV6-2 or TRBV6-3 and TRBJ2-7, with TRBD1 tentatively as D gene (6 bases match). TRBJ2-5 matches the DNA end more closely, so the J call is doubtful. Sequencing was done on a sample of blood. The clonotype was recovered from a woman between 18 and 29 years old in good health. The CDR3 amino acid sequence is: CASSLGSKGGTQYF. In nucleotide form, the sequence is TGTGCCAGCAGCCTCGGGTCAAAAGGGGGGACCCAGTACTTC.